This passage covers 32 T cell receptor beta chains from one sample sequenced in a study of graft-versus-host responses after intestinal transplantation. The method was immunoSEQ multiplex PCR; TCRdb's version includes in-frame clones alone and lacks a portion of them. The top ten clones hold roughly 0.23% of a sample with about 110,000 clones, approximately 92% of them seen once. The antigens of these receptors remain unknown. The material sequenced was unstimulated CD4+ T cells sorted from spleen or lymph node cells, taken before transplant. Receptors originate from a human donor who was the organ donor for an intestinal transplant.

The V gene is TRBV11-2, the J gene TRBJ2-1; D not resolved. The germline CDR1 and CDR2 sequences are SGHAT and FQNNGV. V was trimmed by 1 base and J by 4 bases, leaving 8 bases between them. This CDR3 contains 14 residues. The CDR3 DNA reads as TGTGCCAGCAGCTTAGGTGGGTGGTACAATGAGCAGTTCTTC. Its translation is CASSLGGWYNEQFF.

This clone was seen a single time. This rearrangement joins TRBV5-1 to TRBJ2-7; TRBD2 aligns across 9 bases. The junction had 6 bases not matched to a gene; V was cut back by 0 bases and J by 5 bases. The CDR3 consists of 15 residues. Germline values: CDR1 SGHRS, CDR2 YFSETQ. For the CDR3, the DNA is TGCGCCAGCAGCTTGGGTAGCGGGAGTGGCCACGAGCAGTACTTC. This translates into CASSLGSGSGHEQYF.

This clone has just a few counts. This chain connects TRBV4-2 to TRBJ2-7, with D possibly being TRBD1 (5 bases). The germline V gene has CDR1 LGHNA and CDR2 YNFKEQ. The ends were cut back, 4 bases at V and 1 base at J, with 8 bases in the middle. The CDR3 covers 13 residues. The CDR3 here is CASSLRQSYEQYF. CDR3 DNA sequence: TGTGCCAGCAGCCTACGACAGTCCTACGAGCAGTACTTC.

This chain joins TRBV4-2 and TRBJ2-7; TRBD2 might be the D (6 bases). This CDR3 is built from 15 residues. V was shortened by 0 bases and J by 2 bases, with 11 bases between the two germline ends. Germline V gene lookup returns CDR1 LGHNA and CDR2 YNFKEQ. CDR3 DNA sequence: TGTGCCAGCAGCCAAGATCCCGGGAGCACCTACGAGCAGTACTTC. It is translated as CASSQDPGSTYEQYF.

V gene TRBV9 combines with J gene TRBJ2-1; TRBD2 matches 9 bases. Germline CDR1 is SGDLS and CDR2 is YYNGEE. V dropped 7 bases and J dropped 2; count of bases not matched to a gene: 1. This CDR3 comprises 13 residues. This CDR3 reads CASGGRAYNEQFF. DNA of the CDR3: TGTGCCAGCGGCGGGAGGGCCTACAATGAGCAGTTCTTC. The full variable domain, with the rest looked up from reference TRBV9 and TRBJ2-1, is DSGVTQTPKHLITATGQRVTLRCSPRSGDLSVYWYQQSLDQGLQFLIQYYNGEERAKGNILERFSAQQFPDLHSELNLSSLELGDSALYFCASGGRAYNEQFFGPGTRLTVL.

This rearrangement joins TRBV30 to TRBJ2-1; TRBD2 matches at 14 bases. Trimming took 2 bases from V and 0 from J; bases not matched to a gene: 9. The CDR3 length is 19 residues. Germline V gene lookup returns CDR1 GTSNPN and CDR2 SVGIG (reference sequence). CDR3 sequence reads: CAWSRDRGTSGSSYNEQFF. The CDR3 nucleotides are TGTGCCTGGAGTAGGGACAGAGGGACTAGCGGGAGCTCCTACAATGAGCAGTTCTTC.

The CDR3 DNA reads TGTGCCAGTAGTAAAGGACAGGGAGGTCAGCCCCAGCATTTT. Translated: CASSKGQGGQPQHF. The rearrangement uses TRBV19 and TRBJ1-5, with 8 bases aligning to TRBD1. CDR1 and CDR2 from the germline V gene are LNHDA and SQIVND (reference sequence). With V trimmed by 4 bases and J by 6 bases, 5 bases remained unmatched. The CDR3 covers 14 residues.

The J gene is TRBJ1-1, the V gene TRBV30; D is unclear. Trimming removed 7 bases at V and 3 bases at J, with 15 bases between. From germline, CDR1 is GTSNPN and CDR2 SVGIG (reference sequence). The CDR3 covers 13 residues. The CDR3 sequence is CASSDPRHTEAFF. The CDR3 DNA is TGTGCCTCATCGGACCCCCGGCACACTGAAGCTTTCTTT.

The chain links TRBV10-3 to TRBJ1-3, with 7 nucleotides matching TRBD1. The CDR3 is 15 amino acids. CDR1 ENHRY and CDR2 SYGVKD come from the germline V gene. The V segment lost 5 bases and the J segment 4 bases; nucleotides outside the gene matches: 8. The CDR3 reads CAISYTGASGNTIYF. CDR3 sequence (DNA): TGTGCCATCAGTTATACAGGGGCCTCGGGAAACACCATATATTTT.

The chain has TRBV5-1 and TRBJ2-3, with D perhaps matching TRBD2 (5 bases). Per germline, CDR1 SGHRS and CDR2 YFSETQ. CDR3 length equals 16 residues. Between the trimmed V and J ends, which lost 0 bases and 0 bases, there was a span of 11 bases. CDR3 nucleotides: TGCGCCAGCAGCTTGGGATTGACTACTAGCACAGATACGCAGTATTTT. It codes for CASSLGLTTSTDTQYF. Filled out from reference TRBV5-1 and TRBJ2-3, the complete variable domain reads KAGVTQTPRYLIKTRGQQVTLSCSPISGHRSVSWYQQTPGQGLQFLFEYFSETQRNKGNFPGRFSGRQFSNSRSEMNVSTLELGDSALYLCASSLGLTTSTDTQYFGPGTRLTVL.

The V gene is TRBV2, the J gene TRBJ2-5; TRBD2 agrees at 8 bases. V lost 7 bases and J lost 5; bases outside the gene matches: 6. The CDR3 is 13 amino acids. Germline V CDR1 and CDR2: SNHLY, FYNNEI. The DNA of the CDR3 is TGTGCCAGCATCTCTCGGGAGGGCGAGACCCAGTACTTC. It translates to CASISREGETQYF. Using reference TRBV2 and TRBJ2-5 for the parts outside the CDR3, the full variable domain is EPEVTQTPSHQVTQMGQEVILRCVPISNHLYFYWYRQILGQKVEFLVSFYNNEISEKSEIFDDQFSVERPDGSNFTLKIRSTKLEDSAMYFCASISREGETQYFGPGTRLLVL.

The gene calls are TRBV5-1 and TRBJ2-3; possibly TRBD2 for D (5 bases). CDR3 length equals 13 residues. From germline, CDR1 is SGHRS and CDR2 YFSETQ. Deletions cut 5 bases from V and 2 bases from J, with 9 bases between. The CDR3 loop reads CASSRGPTDTQYF. CDR3 coding DNA: TGCGCCAGCAGTCGCGGGCCCACAGATACGCAGTATTTT.

The chain joins TRBV19 to TRBJ1-5; no definite D call. The germline V gene has CDR1 LNHDA and CDR2 SQIVND (reference sequence). The V end lost 7 bases, the J end lost 7 bases, and 20 bases lay between the germline ends. This CDR3 is 15 amino acids long. For the CDR3, the DNA is TGTGCCAGTATTGGGTCGGTAGGGAGGAGACAGCCCCAGCATTTT. This sequence encodes CASIGSVGRRQPQHF.

V gene TRBV4-1 combines with J gene TRBJ1-1; no definite D call. Trimming cost V 1 base and J 4 bases, with 16 bases left between them. This CDR3 has 16 residues. Per germline, CDR1 MGHRA and CDR2 YSYEKL. The chain's CDR3 is CASSQGSLGQVTEAFF. The CDR3 DNA sequence: TGCGCCAGCAGCCAAGGTAGTTTAGGGCAGGTCACTGAAGCTTTCTTT.

The chain employs TRBV6-1 and TRBJ2-3, with D possibly being TRBD1 or TRBD2 (5 bases each). The CDR3 loop spans 14 amino acids. Looked up from germline, CDR1 is MNHNS and CDR2 is SASEGT. V lost 2 bases, J lost 6 bases, and 12 bases lay in between. The chain's CDR3 is CASSEQGTGDTQYF. The CDR3 DNA reads TGTGCCAGCAGTGAACAGGGAACGGGGGATACGCAGTATTTT.

This chain links TRBV21-1 with TRBJ1-2; the table's D call of TRBD1 was not tested on the DNA. TRBV21-1 is a recognized pseudogene. The CDR3 is 14 residues long. This CDR3 is CASSKDRASLCHTF. For the CDR3, the DNA is TGTGCCAGCAGCAAGGACAGGGCCTCTCTATGCCACACCTTC.

The genes are TRBV6-1 and TRBJ1-5; 9 bases fit TRBD1. Germline assignment: CDR1 MNHNS and CDR2 SASEGT. The V segment lost 6 bases and the J segment 4 bases; nucleotides outside the gene matches: 1. The CDR3 consists of 13 residues. CDR3 DNA: TGTGCCAGCAGAGACAGGGGGAATCAGCCCCAGCATTTT. This codes for CASRDRGNQPQHF.

The chain combines TRBV18 with TRBJ1-3; no clear D gene. Germline CDR1 and CDR2: KGHSH and LQKENI. V was pared by 8 bases and J by 4 bases, with 12 bases between. The CDR3 is 13 residues long. CDR3 sequence: CASPLCWGNTIYF. For the CDR3, the DNA is TGTGCCAGCCCCCTGTGCTGGGGAAACACCATATATTTT. The full variable domain, rest sourced from reference TRBV18 and TRBJ1-3, is NAGVMQNPRHLVRRRGQEARLRCSPMKGHSHVYWYRQLPEEGLKFMVYLQKENIIDESGMPKERFSAEFPKEGPSILRIQQVVRGDSAAYFCASPLCWGNTIYFGEGSWLTVV.

This rearrangement joins TRBV19 to TRBJ2-5, with D possibly being TRBD2 (6 bases). The V and J ends lost 4 bases and 4 bases respectively, with 7 bases between them. CDR1 and CDR2 from the germline V gene are LNHDA and SQIVND (reference sequence). The CDR3 has 12 residues. CDR3 nucleotides: TGTGCCAGTAGTACAGCGGGAGAGACCCAGTACTTC. Protein product: CASSTAGETQYF.

The J gene is TRBJ1-4, the V gene TRBV7-9, with 10 positions matching TRBD1. From germline, CDR1 is SEHNR and CDR2 FQNEAQ (reference sequence). CDR3 length: 18 amino acids. The trim removed 4 bases at V and 7 bases at J, leaving 15 bases unmatched. CDR3 loop: CASSYGTGDPLGTEKLFF. In DNA, the CDR3 is TGTGCCAGCAGCTACGGGACAGGGGACCCCTTGGGTACTGAAAAACTGTTTTTT.

This chain uses TRBV7-2 with TRBJ2-7, with 9 bases fitting TRBD1. V lost 7 bases and J lost 0; bases outside the gene matches: 1. Germline loops: CDR1 SGHTA, CDR2 FQGNSA. There are 13 residues in the CDR3. Here the CDR3 DNA reads TGTGCCAGCAAGGACAGGGGCTCCTACGAGCAGTACTTC. It encodes CASKDRGSYEQYF.

This sequence joins TRBV9 and TRBJ2-3, with 14 bases fitting TRBD2. Germline V gene lookup returns CDR1 SGDLS and CDR2 YYNGEE. V dropped 4 bases and J dropped 6; count of bases not matched to a gene: 7. The CDR3 is 16 amino acids. CDR3 sequence reads: CASSRRLAGGPDTQYF. The CDR3 DNA sequence: TGTGCCAGCAGCCGACGACTAGCGGGAGGGCCGGATACGCAGTATTTT. Looking up the rest from reference TRBV9 and TRBJ2-3 gives the full variable domain: DSGVTQTPKHLITATGQRVTLRCSPRSGDLSVYWYQQSLDQGLQFLIQYYNGEERAKGNILERFSAQQFPDLHSELNLSSLELGDSALYFCASSRRLAGGPDTQYFGPGTRLTVL.

This chain joins TRBV27 and TRBJ1-1, with D perhaps matching TRBD1 (5 bases). Germline CDR1 is MNHEY and CDR2 is SMNVEV (reference sequence). V gave up 2 bases and J gave up 4 bases, with 14 bases separating them. CDR3 size: 15 residues. The CDR3 loop reads CASSLGTPPGTEAFF. The CDR3 nucleotides are TGTGCCAGCAGTTTAGGGACCCCCCCCGGCACTGAAGCTTTCTTT.

The chain employs TRBV6-6 and TRBJ2-7; D is undetermined. Germline V lookup: CDR1 MNHNY, CDR2 SVGAGI (reference sequence). This CDR3 is 13 amino acids long. The V end lost 9 bases, the J end lost 5 bases, and 17 bases lay between the germline ends. The CDR3 DNA sequence: TGTGCCAGTAAGATTTCTTCTGCGGACGAGCAGTACTTC. It is translated as CASKISSADEQYF.

V is TRBV7-2 and J is TRBJ2-7, with D possibly called TRBD1 or TRBD2 (6 bases each). Germline CDR1 SGHTA, CDR2 FQGNSA. The CDR3 runs 15 residues. Trimming stripped 5 bases from V and 5 bases from J, with 19 bases between. The CDR3: CASSIAGQGRNEQYF. The CDR3 DNA reads as TGTGCCAGCAGCATCGCTGGGCAGGGGAGGAACGAGCAGTACTTC.

The chain links TRBV5-1 to TRBJ2-7, with 11 bases fitting TRBD2. The CDR3 has 15 residues. The germline V gene has CDR1 SGHRS and CDR2 YFSETQ. With V trimmed by 1 base and J by 4 bases, 4 bases remained unmatched. The CDR3 sequence is CASSLSSGRFYEQYF. The CDR3 DNA is TGCGCCAGCAGCTTGTCTAGCGGGAGGTTTTACGAGCAGTACTTC. The entire variable domain, with the rest obtained from reference TRBV5-1 and TRBJ2-7, is as follows: KAGVTQTPRYLIKTRGQQVTLSCSPISGHRSVSWYQQTPGQGLQFLFEYFSETQRNKGNFPGRFSGRQFSNSRSEMNVSTLELGDSALYLCASSLSSGRFYEQYFGPGTRLTVT.

The chain employs TRBV7-2 and TRBJ1-2; the D gene is possibly TRBD1 (5 bases). Trimming cost V 6 bases and J 3 bases, with 17 bases left between them. The CDR3 is 15 residues long. Germline V gives CDR1 SGHTA, CDR2 FQGNSA. The CDR3 DNA reads TGTGCCAGCAGTCTTCCGGCCAGGGTGGACTATGGCTACACCTTC. Its protein is CASSLPARVDYGYTF.

The genes are TRBV25-1 and TRBJ2-3; 7 positions match TRBD2. Germline lookup yields CDR1 MGHDK and CDR2 SYGVNS. The CDR3 is 16 residues long. The J segment lost 11 bases and the V segment lost 5 bases, leaving 19 bases of the junction unmatched. This CDR3 reads CASSPPGGWRGDQQYF. The DNA for the CDR3 is TGTGCCAGCAGTCCCCCGGGGGGATGGAGAGGCGATCAGCAGTATTTT.

The chain employs TRBV28 and TRBJ2-3; D not resolved. CDR3 length: 14 amino acids. CDR1 MDHEN and CDR2 SYDVKM come from the germline V gene. V was pared by 5 bases and J by 0 bases, with 9 bases between. The CDR3 region has the DNA TGTGCCAGCAGTGCCTCTGACAGCACAGATACGCAGTATTTT. Protein sequence: CASSASDSTDTQYF.

V usage is TRBV4-1 and J usage is TRBJ2-1; TRBD2 might be the D (6 bases). Germline CDR1 and CDR2: MGHRA and YSYEKL. V gave up 1 base and J gave up 4 bases, with 14 bases separating them. The CDR3 sequence is 16 residues long. CDR3 amino acids: CASSQGSGTGYNEQFF. The CDR3 DNA reads as TGCGCCAGCAGCCAAGGGTCCGGGACTGGATACAATGAGCAGTTCTTC.

The chain has TRBV28 and TRBJ2-3, with unresolved D. V was clipped by 10 bases and J by 2 bases, with 10 bases between them. The CDR3 length is 12 residues. Per germline, CDR1 MDHEN and CDR2 SYDVKM. CDR3 sequence reads: CATSQATDTQYF. The DNA of the CDR3 is TGTGCCACCTCTCAAGCCACAGATACGCAGTATTTT.

J is TRBJ1-5 and V is TRBV19; perhaps TRBD1 as D (6 bases). Germline CDR1 and CDR2: LNHDA and SQIVND (reference sequence). The CDR3 is made up of 15 amino acids. Trimming pared 2 bases from V and 6 bases from J, leaving 14 bases between. The CDR3 loop is CASSILAGGGQPQHF. The CDR3 coding sequence is TGTGCCAGTAGTATATTGGCGGGAGGGGGTCAGCCCCAGCATTTT.